This T cell receptor (beta chain) originates from a study of CD8 T cells in Susac syndrome. About the research overall: There were Susac syndrome patients who were therapy-naive at blood draw, others on corticosteroids, and others on intravenous immunoglobulin alone.

Reverse transcription of about 0.5 to 1 ug RNA was carried out with random hexamers. One entry per CDR3 protein, called by TCRdb with MiXCR from the immunoSEQ multiplex PCR reads. In the table there are about 190,000 distinct CDR3 sequences, 85% to 95% of which are singletons. V gave up 4 bases and J gave up 3 bases; unmatched junction bases: 4. This CDR3 has 16 residues. Looked up from germline, CDR1 is MNHEY and CDR2 is SVGEGT. The clonotype originates from a human donor with Susac syndrome. The chain recombines TRBV6-2 or TRBV6-3 with TRBJ2-4; 12 nucleotides match TRBD2. Sequencing was carried out using CD8+ T cells from PBMCs. CDR3 sequence (DNA): TGTGCCAGCAGTTCAGGACTAGCGGGGCTCAAAAACATTCAGTACTTC. It specifies CASSSGLAGLKNIQYF.